These 26 T cell receptor beta chains originate from one sample sequenced in a study of shared clonotypes between healthy human individuals. Naive CD8 cells were CD45RO-negative, positively selected for CCR7, excluding terminally differentiated effector memory CD45RA+ cells. TCRdb's table, derived via immunoSEQ multiplex PCR, lists solely in-frame clones and lacks some. This table holds roughly 2.1 million clones, about 93% found once. The source material was naive CD8+ T cells from PBMCs. These receptors were collected from a man between 18 and 29 years old in good health. Some clones in this sample may be carry-over from other donors' samples.

The chain links TRBV29-1 to TRBJ2-7, with D possibly being TRBD1 (6 bases). CDR1 is SQVTM and CDR2 is ANQGSEA in the germline V gene. V gave up 1 base and J gave up 3 bases, with 13 bases separating them. The CDR3 loop spans 14 amino acids. The chain's CDR3 is CSVEVDSLNYEQYF. In nucleotides, the CDR3 is TGCAGCGTTGAAGTGGACAGTTTAAACTACGAGCAGTACTTC.

As concerns this clone: Other DNA sequences in this sample translate to the same CDR3. The chain combines TRBV30 with TRBJ2-7; 11 bases match TRBD2. The CDR3 has 14 amino acids. Trimming at V came to 0 bases and at J to 3 bases, leaving 1 base not matched to a gene. CDR1 and CDR2 (germline): GTSNPN, SVGIG (reference sequence). In DNA, the CDR3 is TGTGCCTGGAGTGTAACTAGCGGGAGCTACGAGCAGTACTTC. Its protein product is CAWSVTSGSYEQYF.

The chain is built from TRBV25-1 and TRBJ1-2, with D unresolved. CDR1 and CDR2 (germline): MGHDK, SYGVNS. CDR3 length: 14 amino acids. Deletions cut 0 bases from V and 4 bases from J, with 9 bases between. The CDR3 loop is CASSEYGLTYGYTF. The DNA of the CDR3 is TGTGCCAGCAGTGAATATGGTCTTACCTATGGCTACACCTTC.

This clone was recorded once. J is TRBJ2-1 and V is TRBV4-3, with D perhaps TRBD1 (6 bases). The V gene lost 0 bases and the J gene lost 8 bases, with 11 bases spanning the gap. CDR3 length: 14 amino acids. CDR1 is LGHNA, CDR2 YSLEER, per germline. The CDR3 DNA reads TGCGCCAGCAGCCAAGAGCTCAGGGGCTATGAGCAGTTCTTC. The encoded protein is CASSQELRGYEQFF.

The chain combines TRBV4-3 with TRBJ2-7; D may correspond to TRBD1 or TRBD2 (6 bases each). V was clipped by 1 base and J by 3 bases, with 13 bases between them. The CDR3 runs to 15 residues. Germline CDR1 LGHNA, CDR2 YSLEER. DNA for the CDR3: TGCGCCAGCAGCCAAGTCACTAGCAGGGGCTACGAGCAGTACTTC. It encodes CASSQVTSRGYEQYF.

The chain combines TRBV18 with TRBJ2-1; the match to TRBD1 covers 8 bases. Looked up from germline, CDR1 is KGHSH and CDR2 is LQKENI. Trimming at V came to 6 bases and at J to 0 bases, leaving 7 bases not matched to a gene. This CDR3 comprises 16 residues. Written as DNA, the CDR3 is TGTGCCAGCTCTCCTGGTGGACAGGGCTCCTACAATGAGCAGTTCTTC. Its protein is CASSPGGQGSYNEQFF.

This CDR3 reads CASSLPGGRGETDYNEQFF. The CDR3 DNA reads as TGTGCCAGCAGCTTGCCCGGGGGCCGTGGGGAGACCGACTACAATGAGCAGTTCTTC. The rearrangement uses TRBV7-9 and TRBJ2-1; D may match TRBD1 or TRBD2 (6 bases each). With 3 bases removed from V and 3 bases from J, the gap between germline ends came to 24 bases. The CDR3 totals 19 residues. The germline CDR1 and CDR2 sequences are SEHNR and FQNEAQ (reference sequence).

The DNA for the CDR3 is TGTGCCATCAGTGAGTCGACGGGGGGCAATCAGCCCCAGCATTTT. Translating it yields CAISESTGGNQPQHF. This chain connects TRBV10-3 to TRBJ1-5, with D possibly matching TRBD1 (5 bases). This CDR3 comprises 15 residues. Trimming pared 0 bases from V and 2 bases from J, leaving 8 bases between. The germline V gene has CDR1 ENHRY and CDR2 SYGVKD.

This clone has a single count. The rearrangement uses TRBV27 and TRBJ2-2, with a tentative D call TRBD2 (6 bases). The V end lost 1 base, the J end lost 1 base, and 13 bases lay between the germline ends. Germline values: CDR1 MNHEY, CDR2 SMNVEV (reference sequence). The CDR3 is made up of 17 amino acids. CDR3 loop: CASSLYEGTLNTGELFF. The CDR3 DNA follows: TGTGCCAGCAGTTTATACGAAGGGACTCTGAACACCGGGGAGCTGTTTTTT.

The CDR3 loop is CASSLVGYGYGYTF. Written as DNA, the CDR3 is TGTGCCAGCAGCTTGGTCGGGTATGGCTATGGCTACACCTTC. The V and J genes are TRBV5-8 and TRBJ1-2; no clear D gene. Germline CDR1 SGHTS, CDR2 YDEGEE. This CDR3 has 14 amino acids. V lost 0 bases and J lost 4, with 10 bases in between. The whole variable domain, remainder taken from reference TRBV5-8 and TRBJ1-2, is EAGVTQSPTHLIKTRGQQATLRCSPISGHTSVYWYQQALGLGLQFLLWYDEGEERNRGNFPPRFSGRQFPNYSSELNVNALELEDSALYLCASSLVGYGYGYTFGSGTRLTVV.

The rearrangement joins TRBV6-5 to TRBJ1-1; a possible D gene is TRBD1 (6 bases). Germline assignment: CDR1 MNHEY and CDR2 SVGAGI. V dropped 0 bases and J dropped 4 bases, with 12 bases sitting between them. CDR3 length: 15 amino acids. In DNA, the CDR3 is TGTGCCAGCAGTTACTCGAACGGGGGGCCCACTGAAGCTTTCTTT. Protein product: CASSYSNGGPTEAFF.

The CDR3 DNA is TGTGCCAGCAGCCGAAGAGGGGCCTCTGGGGCCAACGTCCTGACTTTC. Amino acid sequence: CASSRRGASGANVLTF. The chain couples TRBV7-3 to TRBJ2-6; D tentatively fits TRBD1 or TRBD2 (5 bases each). V lost 5 bases, J lost 0 bases, and 11 bases lay in between. Germline V gene sequence: CDR1 SGHTA, CDR2 FQGTGA. The CDR3 length is 16 residues.

This rearrangement joins TRBV15 to TRBJ1-5; D is ambiguous. The CDR3 spans 14 residues. With 5 bases removed from V and 2 bases from J, the gap between germline ends came to 10 bases. Germline loops: CDR1 LNHNV, CDR2 YYDKDF (reference sequence). CDR3 coding DNA: TGTGCCACCAGCGAGGAGGTTCGCAATCAGCCCCAGCATTTT. Amino acid sequence: CATSEEVRNQPQHF.

V usage is TRBV27 and J usage is TRBJ2-7; 7 bases match TRBD2. With V trimmed by 0 bases and J by 9 bases, 2 bases remained unmatched. Germline values: CDR1 MNHEY, CDR2 SMNVEV (reference sequence). The length of the CDR3 is 12 residues. The CDR3 protein is CASSLSRTRQYF. The DNA for the CDR3 is TGTGCCAGCAGTTTATCGAGGACTAGGCAGTACTTC.

This clone has only a few counts. This chain uses TRBV7-9 with TRBJ1-4; no clear D. The CDR3 covers 15 residues. V was pared by 3 bases and J by 3 bases, with 11 bases between. From germline, CDR1 is SEHNR and CDR2 FQNEAQ (reference sequence). The CDR3 region is CASSFGGRANEKLFF. Here the CDR3 DNA reads TGTGCCAGCAGCTTTGGTGGGAGGGCTAATGAAAAACTGTTTTTT. Full variable domain (outside the CDR3, taken from reference TRBV7-9 and TRBJ1-4): DTGVSQNPRHKITKRGQNVTFRCDPISEHNRLYWYRQTLGQGPEFLTYFQNEAQLEKSRLLSDRFSAERPKGSFSTLEIQRTEQGDSAMYLCASSFGGRANEKLFFGSGTQLSVL.

This clone was found a few times. The chain carries TRBV7-9 and TRBJ1-2; no reliable D call. CDR3 length: 15 amino acids. The germline V and J ends were trimmed by 5 bases and 3 bases, with 16 bases remaining between them. Germline CDR1 and CDR2: SEHNR and FQNEAQ (reference sequence). The CDR3 is CASSPVSYPHYGYTF. For the CDR3, the DNA is TGTGCCAGCAGCCCCGTCAGCTATCCCCACTATGGCTACACCTTC.

The chain carries TRBV7-7 and TRBJ2-5; D unclear. This CDR3 spans 15 amino acids. Germline V CDR1 and CDR2: SSHAT, FNYEAQ (reference sequence). V was clipped by 2 bases and J by 4 bases, with 14 bases between them. The DNA for the CDR3 is TGTGCCAGCAGCTTATACGTTGGGTCGGGAGAGACCCAGTACTTC. Encoded protein: CASSLYVGSGETQYF.

The chain combines TRBV2 with TRBJ2-7; 7 nucleotides align to TRBD1. The CDR3 has 14 amino acids. Germline trimming cut 9 bases from V and 5 bases from J; bases unmatched to any gene: 13. CDR1 and CDR2 (germline): SNHLY, FYNNEI. CDR3 sequence (DNA): TGTGCCAGAGGGGGCGTTGAGTTGAGCCACGAGCAGTACTTC. Its translation is CARGGVELSHEQYF.

V usage is TRBV9 and J usage is TRBJ2-7, with 10 bases lining up with TRBD1. There are 14 residues in the CDR3. V lost 5 bases to trimming and J lost 6 bases; unmatched junction nucleotides: 8. Germline V gene data show CDR1 as SGDLS and CDR2 as YYNGEE. The CDR3 DNA reads TGTGCCAGCAGTCTAGGGGACAGGGGACTCGAGCAGTACTTC. Protein sequence: CASSLGDRGLEQYF.

This rearrangement joins TRBV11-2 to TRBJ2-7; TRBD1 matches at 9 bases. Germline V gives CDR1 SGHAT, CDR2 FQNNGV. Trimming took 1 base from V and 3 from J; bases not matched to a gene: 10. The CDR3 contains 17 residues. CDR3 region: CASSLAAVTGGIYEQYF. In DNA, the CDR3 is TGTGCCAGCAGCTTAGCAGCCGTGACAGGGGGTATCTACGAGCAGTACTTC.

This chain connects TRBV6-5 to TRBJ1-2; D is unclear. V lost 10 bases, J lost 2 bases, and 17 bases lay in between. CDR1 and CDR2 (germline): MNHEY, SVGAGI. This CDR3 contains 14 residues. Here the CDR3 DNA reads TGTGCCACCTGCAACCTGCGATTCAACTATGGCTACACCTTC. Translating gives CATCNLRFNYGYTF.

With regard to this clone: Additional DNA sequences in this sample encode the identical CDR3. The chain combines TRBV5-1 with TRBJ2-2; possible D gene TRBD1, 5 bases. The V and J ends lost 0 bases and 1 base respectively, with 7 bases between them. The CDR3 consists of 15 residues. Germline CDR1 reads SGHRS; CDR2 reads YFSETQ. The CDR3 DNA reads as TGCGCCAGCAGCTTGGTTAGGGGGAACACCGGGGAGCTGTTTTTT. It specifies CASSLVRGNTGELFF.

The chain recombines TRBV28 with TRBJ1-4; D is undetermined. The V gene lost 4 bases and the J gene lost 0 bases, with 12 bases spanning the gap. Germline values: CDR1 MDHEN, CDR2 SYDVKM. This CDR3 has 16 residues. The CDR3 spells CASSSPSEATNEKLFF. CDR3 bases: TGTGCCAGCAGTTCCCCTAGTGAAGCAACTAATGAAAAACTGTTTTTT.

In the case of this clone: Other DNA sequences from this sample encode an identical CDR3 as well. The CDR3: CASSWTGGSNEQYF. The CDR3 nucleotides are TGTGCCAGCAGTTGGACAGGGGGTAGCAACGAGCAGTACTTC. This chain connects TRBV27 to TRBJ2-7; 10 bases are shared with TRBD1. CDR3 size: 14 residues. The junction had 5 bases not matched to a gene; V was cut back by 4 bases and J by 5 bases. CDR1 is MNHEY and CDR2 is SMNVEV in the germline V gene (reference sequence).

V and J are TRBV5-4 and TRBJ1-3, with 9 bases matching TRBD1. Germline CDR1 and CDR2: SGHNT and YYREEE (reference sequence). V was pared by 2 bases and J by 4 bases, with 7 bases of the junction left unmatched. The CDR3 runs 16 residues. The DNA of the CDR3 is TGTGCCAGCAGCTTAGACGGGACAGGGTTCGGAAACACCATATATTTT. This sequence encodes CASSLDGTGFGNTIYF. Drawing the rest from reference TRBV5-4 and TRBJ1-3, the complete variable domain is ETGVTQSPTHLIKTRGQQVTLRCSSQSGHNTVSWYQQALGQGPQFIFQYYREEENGRGNFPPRFSGLQFPNYSSELNVNALELDDSALYLCASSLDGTGFGNTIYFGEGSWLTVV.

The chain employs TRBV11-3 and TRBJ2-7, with a tentative D call TRBD2 (6 bases). The CDR3 consists of 15 residues. Trimming took 1 base from V and 6 from J, leaving 16 bases between them. Germline V lookup: CDR1 SGHNT, CDR2 YENEEA. CDR3 loop: CASSLASEGDAEQYF. The CDR3 nucleotides read TGTGCCAGCAGCTTAGCTTCGGAGGGAGACGCCGAGCAGTACTTC.